Shown below are 26 T cell receptor beta chains from a single sample sequenced in a study of blood T cell repertoires in COVID-19. Method: immunoSEQ multiplex PCR; TCRdb's copy keeps in-frame clones and lacks some. The profile shows 310,000 or so clones, roughly 89% of them singletons. Sequenced sample: PBMCs or T cells enriched from blood (not recorded which). These receptors were collected from a woman aged 18 to 35 who had recovered from COVID-19.

The chain has TRBV7-2 and TRBJ2-5, with D unclear. This CDR3 region has 15 residues. Trimming took 5 bases from V and 5 from J, leaving 18 bases between them. The germline V gene has CDR1 SGHTA and CDR2 FQGNSA. The CDR3 region is CASSDWLRVEETQYF. CDR3 coding DNA: TGTGCCAGCAGCGATTGGCTACGGGTGGAGGAGACCCAGTACTTC.

The chain combines TRBV15 with TRBJ2-7, with D hard to call. The CDR3 runs 14 residues. The ends were cut back, 6 bases at V and 2 bases at J, with 14 bases in the middle. Germline values: CDR1 LNHNV, CDR2 YYDKDF (reference sequence). CDR3 nucleotide sequence: TGTGCCACCAGTGTCGCCTTCGAGCCCTACGAGCAGTACTTC. It specifies CATSVAFEPYEQYF. The full variable domain, its missing parts supplied by reference TRBV15 and TRBJ2-7, is DAMVIQNPRYQVTQFGKPVTLSCSQTLNHNVMYWYQQKSSQAPKLLFHYYDKDFNNEADTPDNFQSRRPNTSFCFLDIRSPGLGDTAMYLCATSVAFEPYEQYFGPGTRLTVT.

The rearrangement joins TRBV7-8 to TRBJ2-3; no clear D gene. Trimming removed 3 bases from V and 2 bases from J, with 12 bases in between. In germline, CDR1 is SGHVS, CDR2 FQNEAQ. The length of the CDR3 is 15 residues. The CDR3 spells CASSFFSIDTDTQYF. CDR3 DNA sequence: TGTGCCAGCAGCTTCTTTTCGATAGACACAGATACGCAGTATTTT. Full variable domain (outside the CDR3, taken from reference TRBV7-8 and TRBJ2-3): GAGVSQSPRYKVAKRGQDVALRCDPISGHVSLFWYQQALGQGPEFLTYFQNEAQLDKSGLPSDRFFAERPEGSVSTLKIQRTQQEDSAVYLCASSFFSIDTDTQYFGPGTRLTVL.

V usage is TRBV7-9 and J usage is TRBJ2-1; 9 bases line up with TRBD2. V shed 5 bases and J 14 bases; nucleotides not matched to a gene: 7. CDR1 is SEHNR and CDR2 is FQNEAQ in the germline V gene (reference sequence). CDR3 size: 12 residues. CDR3 in amino acids: CASSKAAGGKFF. The CDR3 bases are TGTGCCAGCAGCAAGGCAGCGGGGGGCAAGTTCTTC. The variable domain in full, completed from reference TRBV7-9 and TRBJ2-1, reads DTGVSQNPRHKITKRGQNVTFRCDPISEHNRLYWYRQTLGQGPEFLTYFQNEAQLEKSRLLSDRFSAERPKGSFSTLEIQRTEQGDSAMYLCASSKAAGGKFFGPGTRLTVL.

This clone has only a few counts. J is TRBJ1-3 and V is TRBV7-2; a weak D match, TRBD1 (5 bases). CDR3 length: 14 residues. V dropped 7 bases and J dropped 1 base, with 11 bases sitting between them. Germline CDR1 is SGHTA and CDR2 is FQGNSA. The CDR3 sequence: CASNLGVSGNTIYF. The CDR3 DNA reads as TGTGCCAGCAATCTAGGGGTATCTGGAAACACCATATATTTT.

The gene calls are TRBV30 and TRBJ1-1; D might be TRBD1 (6 bases). The CDR3 totals 14 residues. From germline, CDR1 is GTSNPN and CDR2 SVGIG (reference sequence). Trimming left V 3 bases short and J 4 bases short, with 15 bases between. Here the CDR3 reads CAWRKQGGGTEAFF. The CDR3 nucleotides are TGTGCCTGGAGGAAACAGGGCGGGGGCACTGAAGCTTTCTTT.

The chain joins TRBV18 to TRBJ2-7, with a possible D match to TRBD1 (5 bases). CDR1 KGHSH and CDR2 LQKENI come from the germline V gene. V lost 3 bases and J 0 bases, leaving 12 bases between the germline ends. The CDR3 totals 15 residues. CDR3 protein: CASSPTDWASYEQYF. The CDR3 coding sequence is TGTGCCAGCTCACCGACAGATTGGGCCTCCTACGAGCAGTACTTC.

The chain couples TRBV25-1 to TRBJ1-2; 9 bases line up with TRBD1. Germline trimming cut 6 bases from V and 4 bases from J; bases unmatched to any gene: 6. Germline-derived CDR1 and CDR2 are MGHDK and SYGVNS. This CDR3 comprises 14 residues. CDR3 loop: CASRSQGAGYGYTF. CDR3 sequence (DNA): TGTGCCAGCAGGTCACAGGGGGCTGGCTATGGCTACACCTTC.

The chain combines TRBV12-3 or TRBV12-4 with TRBJ2-7; no definite D call. The length of the CDR3 is 12 residues. V lost 6 bases and J 4 bases, leaving 10 bases between the germline ends. The CDR3 DNA follows: TGTGCCAGCAGCACCGAACAGTACGAGCAGTACTTC. Protein: CASSTEQYEQYF.

V gene TRBV6-5 combines with J gene TRBJ1-1, with 9 bases fitting TRBD1. With 2 bases clipped from V and 5 bases from J, the junction kept 6 bases outside the gene matches. The CDR3 extends over 15 amino acids. Germline values: CDR1 MNHEY, CDR2 SVGAGI. CDR3 loop: CASSYTGTGQTEAFF. For the CDR3, the DNA is TGTGCCAGCAGTTACACCGGGACAGGGCAAACTGAAGCTTTCTTT.

The chain is built from TRBV5-5 and TRBJ1-2, with D uncertain. V was pared by 4 bases and J by 2 bases, with 6 bases between. Germline CDR1 reads SGHKS; CDR2 reads YYEKEE (reference sequence). This CDR3 contains 12 residues. The CDR3 spells CASSRGNYGYTF. The CDR3 coding sequence is TGTGCCAGCAGCCGGGGAAACTATGGCTACACCTTC.

The rearrangement joins TRBV5-1 to TRBJ1-2; D may be TRBD1 (5 bases). V was clipped by 2 bases and J by 3 bases, with 8 bases between them. The CDR3 has 13 amino acids. Germline-derived CDR1 and CDR2 are SGHRS and YFSETQ. CDR3 DNA sequence: TGCGCCAGCAGCTTCGGGGGGGACTATGGCTACACCTTC. It encodes CASSFGGDYGYTF.

The J gene is TRBJ2-7, the V gene TRBV6-2 or TRBV6-3, with 7 bases that match TRBD1. The CDR3 extends over 14 amino acids. Germline V gene data show CDR1 as MNHEY and CDR2 as SVGEGT. Trimming cost V 4 bases and J 0 bases; bases outside gene matches: 3. DNA of the CDR3: TGTGCCAGCAGTTGGACAGGATTCTCCTACGAGCAGTACTTC. Its translation is CASSWTGFSYEQYF.

The chain carries TRBV5-1 and TRBJ2-1, with 8 bases that match TRBD2. V dropped 3 bases and J dropped 5; count of bases not matched to a gene: 13. The germline V gene encodes CDR1 SGHRS and CDR2 YFSETQ. This CDR3 spans 17 amino acids. CDR3 region: CASSSPSVRGANNEQFF. The CDR3, as DNA: TGCGCCAGCAGCTCCCCTTCGGTGCGGGGGGCAAACAATGAGCAGTTCTTC.

The rearrangement joins TRBV7-8 to TRBJ1-4; tentative D call: TRBD1 (5 bases). From germline, CDR1 is SGHVS and CDR2 FQNEAQ. This CDR3 spans 14 amino acids. V shed 5 bases and J shed 10 bases, with 17 bases lying between them. CDR3 nucleotide sequence: TGTGCCAGCAGCGAACGCCGCGGGGGTGGAAAACTGTTTTTT. This translates into CASSERRGGGKLFF.

The genes are TRBV27 and TRBJ1-5, with D possibly matching TRBD1 (6 bases). V lost 6 bases, J lost 3 bases, and 12 bases lay in between. CDR3 length: 14 residues. CDR1 is MNHEY and CDR2 is SMNVEV in the germline V gene (reference sequence). The CDR3 DNA follows: TGTGCCAGCAGGAACGGGGGGCCCAATCAGCCCCAGCATTTT. Translation gives CASRNGGPNQPQHF.

The chain joins TRBV7-9 to TRBJ2-2; no firm D call. Between the trimmed V and J ends, which lost 1 base and 7 bases, there was a span of 13 bases. In germline, CDR1 is SEHNR, CDR2 FQNEAQ (reference sequence). The length of the CDR3 is 15 residues. CDR3 sequence (DNA): TGTGCCAGCAGCTTAGGATCGGGTGCTGGCGGGGAGCTGTTTTTT. It encodes CASSLGSGAGGELFF.

V and J are TRBV6-2 or TRBV6-3 and TRBJ1-1; D unresolved. Germline V gene data show CDR1 as MNHEY and CDR2 as SVGEGT. The V gene lost 2 bases and the J gene lost 11 bases, with 12 bases spanning the gap. The CDR3 is 12 amino acids. CDR3 amino acids: CASSYPLGLAFF. In nucleotides, the CDR3 is TGTGCCAGCAGTTACCCCCTAGGACTGGCTTTCTTT.

In its sample, this clone was seen once. The V and J genes are TRBV5-1 and TRBJ1-4, with 7 bases that match TRBD1. The CDR3 length is 16 residues. CDR1 and CDR2 (germline): SGHRS, YFSETQ. V was clipped by 1 base and J by 3 bases; unmatched bases: 6. The CDR3 region is CASSLSRGKSNEKLFF. CDR3 DNA: TGCGCCAGCAGCTTGAGCAGGGGGAAGTCTAATGAAAAACTGTTTTTT.

This CDR3 is CASSENLYSYNEQFF. CDR3 sequence (DNA): TGTGCCAGCAGTGAAAACCTATACTCCTACAATGAGCAGTTCTTC. The gene calls are TRBV6-4 and TRBJ2-1; no reliable D call. CDR3 length: 15 amino acids. The germline V and J ends were trimmed by 3 bases and 0 bases, with 9 bases remaining between them. CDR1 is MRHNA, CDR2 SNTAGT, per germline.

J is TRBJ1-6 and V is TRBV11-1; 9 bases map to TRBD1. The CDR3 is 13 amino acids. V trimming: 4 bases; J trimming: 10 bases; junction bases outside the gene matches: 2. The germline gives CDR1 SGHAT, CDR2 FQDESV (reference sequence). This CDR3 reads CASSWDRASPLHF. Written as DNA, the CDR3 is TGTGCCAGCAGCTGGGACAGGGCGTCACCCCTCCACTTT.

V gene TRBV4-3 combines with J gene TRBJ1-2, with TRBD1 identical over 11 bases. The CDR3 is 17 amino acids. V trimming: 0 bases; J trimming: 4 bases; junction bases outside the gene matches: 7. CDR1 and CDR2 (germline): LGHNA, YSLEER. CDR3 DNA sequence: TGCGCCAGCAGCCAAGAGGGACAGGGGGATAGGATCTATGGCTACACCTTC. The encoded protein is CASSQEGQGDRIYGYTF.

In its sample, this clone was seen once. V and J are TRBV6-5 and TRBJ1-2; D is perhaps TRBD1 (6 bases). The CDR3 is 15 residues long. V lost 6 bases to trimming and J lost 0 bases, with 14 bases between them. Germline CDR1 and CDR2: MNHEY and SVGAGI. Written as DNA, the CDR3 is TGTGCCAGCAGAGTAGACGGGACATCTAACTATGGCTACACCTTC. It specifies CASRVDGTSNYGYTF.

Here the CDR3 reads CAIRSTGPGTSGRYNEQFF. Here the CDR3 DNA reads TGTGCCATCAGATCGACAGGGCCAGGGACTAGCGGGCGATACAATGAGCAGTTCTTC. The chain links TRBV10-3 to TRBJ2-1, with 12 bases lining up with TRBD2. Looked up from germline, CDR1 is ENHRY and CDR2 is SYGVKD. The V gene end was trimmed by 6 bases and the J gene end by 4 bases; junction bases not matched to a gene: 16. This CDR3 has 19 amino acids.

This clone was seen only a few times. The J gene is TRBJ1-1, the V gene TRBV11-2, with D hard to call. The germline gives CDR1 SGHAT, CDR2 FQNNGV. This CDR3 comprises 16 residues. V was trimmed by 2 bases and J by 1 base, leaving 14 bases between them. CDR3 DNA sequence: TGTGCCAGCAGCTTATCCCCCCGACACGGGAACACTGAAGCTTTCTTT. This gives the protein CASSLSPRHGNTEAFF. Using reference TRBV11-2 and TRBJ1-1 for the parts outside the CDR3, the full variable domain is EAGVAQSPRYKIIEKRQSVAFWCNPISGHATLYWYQQILGQGPKLLIQFQNNGVVDDSQLPKDRFSAERLKGVDSTLKIQPAKLEDSAVYLCASSLSPRHGNTEAFFGQGTRLTVV.

V usage is TRBV4-3 and J usage is TRBJ2-3; perhaps TRBD2 as D (5 bases). Between the trimmed V and J ends, which lost 2 bases and 4 bases, there was a span of 19 bases. Per the germline V gene, CDR1 is LGHNA and CDR2 is YSLEER. The CDR3 has 17 residues. This chain's CDR3 is CASSQTSGPLSADTQYF. CDR3 coding DNA: TGCGCCAGCAGCCAAACCTCCGGGCCCCTTAGCGCAGATACGCAGTATTTT.